Presented here are 18 T cell receptor beta chains from one specimen sequenced in a study. Cells sorted as Tregs were CD4+, CD25+ and CD127-/low. Amplification of TRBV12-4/TRBJ1-2 clonotypes used adaptor-ligated barcode primers. MiXCR, applied by TCRdb to the multiplex PCR reads, yields one record per CDR3 protein. This sample carries about 690 distinct CDR3 sequences, around 10% of them seen once, and the ten largest clones take about 11%. The specimen sequenced was Tregs sorted from blood. The receptor source for this set is a female donor with breast cancer.

This chain connects TRBV12-3 or TRBV12-4 to TRBJ1-2; D gene unclear. The CDR3 is 13 amino acids. Trimming pared 5 bases from V and 2 bases from J, leaving 9 bases between. As DNA, the CDR3 is TGTGCCAGCAGTCCGCAGAGAAACTATGGCTACACCTTC. Its translation is CASSPQRNYGYTF.

This clonotype is classed as large (0.1 to 1%). The chain is built from TRBV12-3 or TRBV12-4 and TRBJ1-2; D ambiguous. The CDR3 loop spans 14 amino acids. Trimming cost V 0 bases and J 8 bases, with 13 bases left between them. This CDR3 reads CASSLAGFGDGYTF. CDR3 in DNA: TGTGCCAGCAGTTTAGCAGGGTTTGGCGACGGCTACACCTTC.

By frequency in the sample, this clonotype is large. This sequence joins TRBV12-3 or TRBV12-4 and TRBJ1-2, with unresolved D. This CDR3 spans 13 amino acids. V lost 4 bases and J lost 8, with 14 bases in between. CDR3 coding DNA: TGTGCCAGCAGTTCAAAACGAGGATACGGCTACACCTTC. This gives the protein CASSSKRGYGYTF.

The chain has TRBV12-3 or TRBV12-4 and TRBJ1-2; possible D gene TRBD1, 6 bases. The germline V and J ends were trimmed by 6 bases and 4 bases, with 12 bases remaining between them. CDR3 length: 13 residues. Written as DNA, the CDR3 is TGTGCCAGCAGCAACGGACAGCGCTATGGCTACACCTTC. This translates into CASSNGQRYGYTF.

Within the sample, this clonotype is large. The V call is TRBV12-3 or TRBV12-4, the J call TRBJ1-2; D may be TRBD1 (6 bases). V was cut by 6 bases and J by 4 bases, with 21 bases left in between. This CDR3 spans 16 amino acids. The chain's CDR3 is CASSPRVQGTSYGYTF. The CDR3 bases are TGTGCCAGCAGCCCAAGGGTCCAGGGGACGAGCTATGGCTACACCTTC.

This chain links TRBV12-3 or TRBV12-4 with TRBJ1-2, with a possible D match to TRBD1 (6 bases). Trimming removed 6 bases at V and 0 bases at J, with 14 bases between. The CDR3 extends over 15 amino acids. CDR3 region: CASSYRDTTNYGYTF. As DNA, the CDR3 is TGTGCCAGCAGCTATCGGGACACCACTAACTATGGCTACACCTTC.

This clonotype is judged medium-sized. This rearrangement joins TRBV12-3 or TRBV12-4 to TRBJ1-2; D gene unclear. V was clipped by 1 base and J by 8 bases, with 8 bases between them. This CDR3 region has 12 residues. The CDR3, as DNA: TGTGCCAGCAGTTTAGAGGGTCGCGGCTACACCTTC. Translation: CASSLEGRGYTF.

This clonotype was recorded a few times. The V gene is TRBV12-3 or TRBV12-4, the J gene TRBJ1-2; D gene uncertain. The CDR3 is 12 amino acids. V was cut by 2 bases and J by 7 bases, with 8 bases left in between. This CDR3 reads CASSLRESGYTF. As DNA, the CDR3 is TGTGCCAGCAGTTTAAGAGAGAGTGGCTACACCTTC.

By share, this clonotype counts as large. At one end, the junction sequence differs from germline, possibly due to a read error. The chain carries TRBV12-3 or TRBV12-4 and TRBJ1-2, with D unresolved. The CDR3 sequence is 10 residues long. CDR3 sequence: CAYAVPAHNF. CDR3 sequence (DNA): TGTGCCTATGCAGTCCCGGCGCACAACTTC.

This clonotype is classed as large. The chain uses TRBV12-3 or TRBV12-4 and TRBJ1-2; D is undetermined. CDR3 size: 12 residues. V was pared by 5 bases and J by 0 bases, with 4 bases between. CDR3 sequence reads: CASSQSNYGYTF. For the CDR3, the DNA is TGTGCCAGCAGTCAATCTAACTATGGCTACACCTTC.

This clonotype qualifies as large (0.1 to 1%). V usage is TRBV12-3 or TRBV12-4 and J usage is TRBJ1-2; D unresolved. Trimming left V 1 base short and J 0 bases short, with 12 bases between. This CDR3 region has 16 residues. This CDR3 is CASSLGRRLANYGYTF. CDR3 coding DNA: TGTGCCAGCAGTTTAGGCCGCCGGCTAGCTAACTATGGCTACACCTTC.

The table lists this clonotype with a few counts. The chain links TRBV12-3 or TRBV12-4 to TRBJ1-2; a weak D match, TRBD1 (5 bases). V was trimmed by 7 bases and J by 4 bases, leaving 13 bases between them. The CDR3 extends over 13 amino acids. CDR3 in amino acids: CASTLGTGYGYTF. The CDR3 DNA reads TGTGCCAGCACCCTCGGGACGGGCTATGGCTACACCTTC.

By its share, this clonotype is large. The chain combines TRBV12-3 or TRBV12-4 with TRBJ1-2; D may be TRBD1 (6 bases). This CDR3 contains 15 residues. The V gene lost 2 bases and the J gene lost 3 bases, with 13 bases spanning the gap. CDR3 amino acids: CASSLSAGAHYGYTF. The CDR3 coding sequence is TGTGCCAGCAGTTTATCGGCAGGGGCCCACTATGGCTACACCTTC.

This clonotype ranks as large. This sequence joins TRBV12-3 or TRBV12-4 and TRBJ1-2; TRBD1 might be the D (5 bases). V lost 5 bases to trimming and J lost 4 bases, with 14 bases between them. This CDR3 region has 14 residues. CDR3 loop: CASSHKGRSYGYTF. DNA of the CDR3: TGTGCCAGCAGTCACAAGGGGCGCAGCTATGGCTACACCTTC.

There are a few counts of this clonotype. V is TRBV12-3 or TRBV12-4 and J is TRBJ1-2, with no clear D. The CDR3 contains 14 residues. V was pared by 1 base and J by 7 bases, with 13 bases between. This CDR3 reads CASSLVPSPSGYTF. CDR3 coding DNA: TGTGCCAGCAGTTTAGTTCCGTCACCTAGTGGCTACACCTTC.

Sample share makes this clonotype large. This sequence joins TRBV12-3 or TRBV12-4 and TRBJ1-2, with D possibly TRBD1 on 6 matching bases. The germline V and J ends were trimmed by 3 bases and 5 bases, with 19 bases remaining between them. This CDR3 has 16 residues. In DNA, the CDR3 is TGTGCCAGCAGTTTGGCAACTGGACAGTTTCTATATGGCTACACCTTC. Its protein product is CASSLATGQFLYGYTF.

This clonotype is labeled large. V is TRBV12-3 or TRBV12-4 and J is TRBJ1-2; perhaps TRBD1 as D (5 bases). V shed 4 bases and J shed 2 bases, with 8 bases lying between them. The CDR3 has 13 residues. The CDR3 bases are TGTGCCAGCAGTTCGACAGTAAACTATGGCTACACCTTC. Translated, it gives CASSSTVNYGYTF.

This clonotype is categorized as large. The genes are TRBV12-3 or TRBV12-4 and TRBJ1-2; 9 bases map to TRBD1. The V segment lost 2 bases and the J segment 6 bases; nucleotides outside the gene matches: 4. The CDR3 spans 14 residues. CDR3 region: CASSLFGTGHGYTF. In DNA, the CDR3 is TGTGCCAGCAGTTTATTCGGGACAGGGCATGGCTACACCTTC.